These 20 T cell receptor beta chains came from one sample sequenced in a study of blood T cell repertoires in COVID-19. Using immunoSEQ multiplex PCR, the repertoire was profiled, and TCRdb retains in-frame clones only, with some absent. Among over 300,000 clones listed, 70% to 90% were seen once. Sequencing input: PBMCs or T cells enriched from blood (not recorded which). These receptors were obtained from a woman aged 25 to 45 with acute COVID-19.

V is TRBV5-1 and J is TRBJ2-2, with a weak D call TRBD2 (5 bases). The ends were cut back, 1 base at V and 5 bases at J, with 12 bases in the middle. This CDR3 comprises 15 residues. Germline V gene sequence: CDR1 SGHRS, CDR2 YFSETQ. This CDR3 reads CASSLLRTGTGELFF. In nucleotides, the CDR3 is TGCGCCAGCAGCTTGCTTCGGACTGGGACCGGGGAGCTGTTTTTT.

The chain couples TRBV7-9 to TRBJ1-2; D not resolved. Germline-derived CDR1 and CDR2 are SEHNR and FQNEAQ (reference sequence). The CDR3 is 18 amino acids. V was shortened by 3 bases and J by 13 bases, with 33 bases between the two germline ends. CDR3 amino acids: CASSFSGGAGWPKEWSTF. The CDR3 DNA reads TGTGCCAGCAGCTTTTCCGGAGGAGCGGGATGGCCCAAGGAGTGGAGCACCTTC.

V and J are TRBV7-8 and TRBJ2-7; 14 bases map to TRBD2. V shed 6 bases and J 5 bases; nucleotides not matched to a gene: 3. Germline assignment: CDR1 SGHVS and CDR2 FQNEAQ. The CDR3 spans 14 residues. The CDR3 nucleotides are TGTGCCAGCAGGACTAGCGGGGGGGCCCACGAGCAGTACTTC. This translates into CASRTSGGAHEQYF. The whole variable domain, remainder taken from reference TRBV7-8 and TRBJ2-7, is GAGVSQSPRYKVAKRGQDVALRCDPISGHVSLFWYQQALGQGPEFLTYFQNEAQLDKSGLPSDRFFAERPEGSVSTLKIQRTQQEDSAVYLCASRTSGGAHEQYFGPGTRLTVT.

This chain connects TRBV7-9 to TRBJ1-6; D unresolved. CDR3 length: 13 amino acids. The germline gives CDR1 SEHNR, CDR2 FQNEAQ (reference sequence). V was shortened by 3 bases and J by 7 bases, with 7 bases between the two germline ends. The CDR3 bases are TGTGCCAGCAGCTTGAGCCGGAATTCACCCCTCCACTTT. Protein: CASSLSRNSPLHF.

The chain employs TRBV6-2 or TRBV6-3 and TRBJ2-2; tentatively, D is TRBD1 (5 bases). Trimming cost V 6 bases and J 5 bases, with 13 bases left between them. CDR3 length: 14 residues. Germline loops: CDR1 MNHEY, CDR2 SVGEGT. CDR3 bases: TGTGCCAGCAGCCTGACAGCCTGGACCGGGGAGCTGTTTTTT. It is translated as CASSLTAWTGELFF.

The CDR3 nucleotides are TGCAGCGTTGTAGAGAGACAGGGGATCTACGAGCAGTACTTC. It specifies CSVVERQGIYEQYF. The gene calls are TRBV29-1 and TRBJ2-7, with 8 bases aligning to TRBD1. This CDR3 is 14 amino acids long. The ends lost 4 bases at V and 3 bases at J; junction bases unmatched: 8. Germline loops: CDR1 SQVTM, CDR2 ANQGSEA.

This clone has more than one count but fewer than ten. The V call is TRBV5-5, the J call TRBJ2-7; a possible D gene is TRBD1 (5 bases). Trimming stripped 5 bases from V and 4 bases from J, with 7 bases between. Germline V gene sequence: CDR1 SGHKS, CDR2 YYEKEE (reference sequence). The CDR3 is 11 amino acids. The CDR3 coding sequence is TGTGCCAGCAGTCCAGGGTACGAGCAGTACTTC. It specifies CASSPGYEQYF.

The chain has TRBV18 and TRBJ1-2; the match to TRBD1 covers 7 bases. Germline trimming cut 3 bases from V and 5 bases from J; bases unmatched to any gene: 9. The CDR3 is 15 residues long. Germline V gene lookup returns CDR1 KGHSH and CDR2 LQKENI. The CDR3 DNA sequence: TGTGCCAGCTCACCCACGGACAGGCCAGGTTATGGCTACACCTTC. Translation gives CASSPTDRPGYGYTF.

The chain carries TRBV25-1 and TRBJ2-3; 8 nucleotides match TRBD2. Germline lookup yields CDR1 MGHDK and CDR2 SYGVNS. This CDR3 is 15 amino acids long. The trim removed 4 bases at V and 4 bases at J, leaving 7 bases unmatched. CDR3 DNA sequence: TGTGCCAGCAGTGTTCCGGGGGGGCCCCCAGATACGCAGTATTTT. It codes for CASSVPGGPPDTQYF.

The chain joins TRBV3-1 (or the pseudogene TRBV3-2) to TRBJ1-2; D unclear. V was trimmed by 0 bases and J by 4 bases, leaving 9 bases between them. Germline V CDR1 and CDR2: LGHDT, YNNKEL (reference sequence). The CDR3 runs 14 residues. This CDR3 reads CASSQDFGVYGYTF. The CDR3 coding sequence is TGTGCCAGCAGCCAAGATTTCGGGGTCTATGGCTACACCTTC.

The chain recombines TRBV30 with TRBJ1-3; 7 bases match TRBD1. The germline V gene has CDR1 GTSNPN and CDR2 SVGIG (reference sequence). The junction had 8 bases not matched to a gene; V was cut back by 0 bases and J by 3 bases. The CDR3 extends over 16 amino acids. Written as DNA, the CDR3 is TGTGCCTGGAGTGTACGAACAGGGGCTGGTGGAAACACCATATATTTT. Translated: CAWSVRTGAGGNTIYF.

This chain joins TRBV7-8 and TRBJ1-3; maybe TRBD1 (5 bases). The CDR3 totals 17 residues. V lost 4 bases to trimming and J lost 2 bases, with 18 bases between them. Per the germline V gene, CDR1 is SGHVS and CDR2 is FQNEAQ. CDR3 loop: CASSSEVRPGPGNTIYF. CDR3 coding DNA: TGTGCCAGCAGCTCAGAAGTGCGTCCAGGGCCTGGAAACACCATATATTTT. The full variable domain, with the rest looked up from reference TRBV7-8 and TRBJ1-3, is GAGVSQSPRYKVAKRGQDVALRCDPISGHVSLFWYQQALGQGPEFLTYFQNEAQLDKSGLPSDRFFAERPEGSVSTLKIQRTQQEDSAVYLCASSSEVRPGPGNTIYFGEGSWLTVV.

The chain carries TRBV24-1 and TRBJ2-1; 8 bases fit TRBD2. From germline, CDR1 is KGHDR and CDR2 SFDVKD. Trimming at V came to 5 bases and at J to 6 bases, leaving 5 bases not matched to a gene. This CDR3 contains 14 residues. CDR3 nucleotide sequence: TGTGCCACCAGTGCTCGGACTAGCCCCAATGAGCAGTTCTTC. This translates into CATSARTSPNEQFF.

The V call is TRBV15, the J call TRBJ2-5; TRBD2 matches at 15 bases. The trim removed 3 bases at V and 7 bases at J, leaving 18 bases unmatched. This CDR3 has 20 amino acids. Germline loops: CDR1 LNHNV, CDR2 YYDKDF (reference sequence). CDR3 residues: CATSSSPGLAGGHPGWTQYF. CDR3 in DNA: TGTGCCACCAGCAGCTCTCCGGGACTAGCGGGGGGCCACCCCGGGTGGACCCAGTACTTC.

The CDR3 loop is CASSLKQANSPLHF. CDR3 nucleotides: TGTGCCAGCAGTTTGAAACAAGCGAATTCACCCCTCCACTTT. This chain joins TRBV6-5 and TRBJ1-6; D gene uncertain. The CDR3 is made up of 14 amino acids. V was clipped by 4 bases and J by 7 bases, with 11 bases between them. In germline, CDR1 is MNHEY, CDR2 SVGAGI.

This clone was seen a single time. V and J are TRBV18 and TRBJ1-5; no clear D. Germline CDR1 KGHSH, CDR2 LQKENI. The CDR3 is made up of 12 amino acids. Trimming cost V 5 bases and J 8 bases, with 10 bases left between them. The CDR3: CASSGRFEPQHF. CDR3 DNA sequence: TGTGCCAGCTCAGGGAGGTTCGAGCCCCAGCATTTT.

J is TRBJ2-1 and V is TRBV12-3 or TRBV12-4; D call uncertain. Trimming cost V 7 bases and J 9 bases, with 10 bases left between them. CDR3 length: 11 residues. DNA for the CDR3: TGTGCCAGCAACGTTCGCGGTGAGCAGTTCTTC. Translating gives CASNVRGEQFF.

The chain carries TRBV7-2 and TRBJ1-6, with a tentative D call TRBD1 (6 bases). Trimming removed 3 bases at V and 6 bases at J, with 12 bases between. The CDR3 runs 15 residues. Germline assignment: CDR1 SGHTA and CDR2 FQGNSA. CDR3 residues: CASSFSGQINSPLHF. As DNA, the CDR3 is TGTGCCAGCAGCTTTAGTGGACAGATTAATTCACCCCTCCACTTT.

V usage is TRBV2 and J usage is TRBJ1-6; 7 bases are a match to TRBD1. The CDR3 runs 14 residues. Trimming removed 6 bases from V and 5 bases from J; junction bases left unmatched: 4. Germline CDR1 is SNHLY and CDR2 is FYNNEI. The CDR3 loop reads CASRIQGDNSPLHF. In DNA form, the CDR3 reads TGTGCCAGCAGAATCCAGGGGGATAATTCACCCCTCCACTTT.

This clone showed up just once. The chain joins TRBV19 to TRBJ1-5; 9 positions match TRBD1. The CDR3 has 15 amino acids. V lost 6 bases to trimming and J lost 4 bases; unmatched junction nucleotides: 7. Germline lookup yields CDR1 LNHDA and CDR2 SQIVND (reference sequence). The CDR3 DNA reads as TGTGCCAGTAGCGGGGGACAGGGACCGAATCAGCCCCAGCATTTT. Translated, it gives CASSGGQGPNQPQHF.